The following is a T cell receptor beta chain sequence with its context. This clone has only a few counts. Its antigen is still unknown. No clone much larger than this one lies a single base away; base qualities are absent. This sample stems from a study of cytotoxic CD8 clonotypes in ibrutinib-treated CLL listed by TCRdb under 2021. Notes on the research overall: The cohort had about a dozen relapsed/refractory and more than 14 treatment-naive patients; 17 were IGHV unmutated. On average, each sample had hundreds of thousands of productive templates and approximately 89,000 productive rearrangements. Samples at response were collected after a median of approximately twelve months of treatment, with a range of about 6 to 40 months. Longitudinal samples were obtainable from about 30% of the 86 participants in the trial. Cryopreserved peripheral blood mononuclear cells were collected at three points: before therapy, at response, and at either sustained remission or disease progression. Responses were partial in approximately 24 patients and complete in 2; after median approximately 69 months follow-up, about 14 stayed in remission and roughly twelve progressed. Broad study findings and their caveats: Public clonotypes were found to be uncommon and were observed to contract or remain stable during treatment; the increase in clonality was shown to reflect expansion of private clonotypes at ibrutinib response. Sustained-remission and progressing patients did not have matched sampling times, and lymph node repertoires were not examined. Clonality rose at ibrutinib response, remained stable during sustained remission, and dropped back toward baseline at progression. Baseline clonality was found to be higher than that of age-matched healthy donors and was strongly correlated with circulating CD8+ T-cell counts.

Each clonotype received, on average, 10x coverage in deep resolution sequencing performed on a MiSeq, where the target depth lay between 1 in 1 million and 1 in 200,000 T cells. The immunoSEQ hsTCRB Kit was used to generate the TCR beta libraries. In the paper's pipeline: Data were analyzed with ImmunoSEQ Data Assistant and ImmunoSEQ Analyzer, with V, D and J genes assigned per IMGT definitions. Clonality, with values ranging from 0 to 1, was calculated as one minus the normalized Shannon entropy of productive rearrangement frequencies. Only overrepresented clonotypes making up at least 0.05% of each patient's repertoire were included in the public clonotype analysis. Some 13 age-matched healthy donor repertoires from immuneACCESS served as clonality controls. The clones in this table, taken by TCRdb from immuneACCESS, are in-frame only. Not every clone is retained; where verified, under half of the shortfall comes from an unresolved V gene, and the cause of the rest is unknown. That table gives V, J and clone size, and the DNA gave D and trimming. In all, the sample holds around 33,000 clones, and approximately 69% of those were seen once. 25% to 35% of the sample is in the top ten clones.

V loses 5 bases at its end and J loses 3 bases; junction bases beyond the gene matches: 6. Including cysteine and phenylalanine, the CDR3 has 14 amino acids. Left in the record is the CDR3 DNA by itself, 42 bases read in frame from the first base. Taken from the germline V gene, the CDR1 and CDR2 loops are SGHVS and FNYEAQ. For TCR beta library preparation, about 2.1 micrograms of genomic DNA were extracted from the cryopreserved PBMCs. Longitudinal blood samples from CLL patients on ibrutinib monotherapy underwent high-throughput TCR beta sequencing. Patients were enrolled in a phase 2 open-label single-center ibrutinib monotherapy trial.

Sample: PBMCs, taken before ibrutinib treatment. The sequence was collected from a human donor with chronic lymphocytic leukemia. Recombination linked TRBV7-6 to TRBJ2-7, and 8 junction bases match TRBD1. Read as DNA, the sequence is TGTGCCAGCAGCCCACGGACAGGGAACTACGAGCAGTACTTC. This is translated as CASSPRTGNYEQYF.